The 30 T cell receptor beta chains below come from one sample, sequenced in a study of T cell repertoires in cytomegalovirus infection (dated by TCRdb to the late 2010s). Antigens of these TCRs are unknown. Per the publication, the treatment or condition label means: in vitro stimulation with specific CMV peptide epitopes to enrich CMV-specific T cells. The instrument given in TCRdb is Illumina HiSeq 1500. TCRdb reprocessed the public reads (quality trimming at Q25 with fastp, clone calling with MiXCR) and kept in-frame beta chains. Duplicate CDR3 protein sequences are folded into a single record with the most common DNA and genes. The sample includes 250,000 to 300,000 distinct CDR3 sequences, with around 20% observed a single time. The biggest ten clones account for under 25% of the sample. Sample: cultured PBMCs, taken from culture after CMV antigen stimulation. Every receptor here comes from a human donor in good health (CMV status not recorded). Some clones in this sample may be carry-over from other donors' samples.

This clonotype came up many times. The chain recombines TRBV12-3 or TRBV12-4 with TRBJ2-3, with 10 bases matching TRBD2. CDR3 size: 17 residues. V dropped 3 bases and J dropped 6; count of bases not matched to a gene: 12. The CDR3 DNA is TGTGCCAGCAGTTTGAACCCCGGGACTAGCGCCTCGGATACGCAGTATTTT. Translated, it gives CASSLNPGTSASDTQYF.

The sample holds many counts of this clonotype. This chain connects TRBV7-2 to TRBJ2-7; TRBD2 aligns across 10 bases. This CDR3 spans 15 amino acids. Germline V gives CDR1 SGHTA, CDR2 FQGNSA. V dropped 0 bases and J dropped 7; count of bases not matched to a gene: 6. The CDR3 DNA follows: TGTGCCAGCAGCTTAGCTCTAGCGGGAGCTAGTGAGCAGTACTTC. It yields the protein CASSLALAGASEQYF.

This chain uses TRBV23-1 with TRBJ2-7; perhaps TRBD2 as D (6 bases). TRBV23-1 is reported as an ORF; its role is uncertain. This CDR3 is built from 12 residues. Trimming removed 1 base at V and 5 bases at J, with 6 bases between. The DNA of the CDR3 is TGCGCCAGCAGTCAATGCGGGAACGAGCAGTACTTC. As protein: CASSQCGNEQYF.

A few counts support this clonotype. V and J are TRBV9 and TRBJ2-5; the match to TRBD1 covers 9 bases. With 4 bases clipped from V and 1 base from J, the junction kept 5 bases outside the gene matches. The CDR3 has 15 amino acids. In germline, CDR1 is SGDLS, CDR2 YYNGEE. CDR3 protein: CASSTRQGVQETQYF. DNA for the CDR3: TGTGCCAGCAGCACCCGACAGGGGGTCCAAGAGACCCAGTACTTC.

The chain is built from TRBV18 and TRBJ1-3; D ambiguous. Trimming cost V 5 bases and J 3 bases, with 5 bases left between them. This CDR3 has 12 amino acids. CDR1 and CDR2 (germline): KGHSH, LQKENI. CDR3 in DNA: TGTGCCAGCTCATCATATGGAAACACCATATATTTT. Amino acid sequence: CASSSYGNTIYF.

This clonotype was seen repeatedly, ten times or more. V usage is TRBV7-2 and J usage is TRBJ2-7; either TRBD1 or TRBD2 may supply D (5 bases each). Trimming shortened V by 5 bases and J by 5 bases, and 13 bases separated the two germline ends. CDR1 and CDR2 from the germline V gene are SGHTA and FQGNSA. CDR3 length: 13 residues. Written as DNA, the CDR3 is TGTGCCAGCAGCCCACGAGGGGCCAACGAGCAGTACTTC. It encodes CASSPRGANEQYF.

Only a few counts were recorded for this clonotype. This chain links TRBV7-9 with TRBJ1-1; TRBD1 might be the D (6 bases). The germline V and J ends were trimmed by 8 bases and 2 bases, with 12 bases remaining between them. CDR1 is SEHNR, CDR2 FQNEAQ, per germline (reference sequence). The CDR3 consists of 13 residues. CDR3 region: CASARTVNTEAFF. The CDR3 DNA reads TGTGCCAGCGCTAGGACAGTTAACACTGAAGCTTTCTTT.

The gene calls are TRBV7-2 and TRBJ2-7; TRBD2 might be the D (6 bases). The ends were cut back, 4 bases at V and 1 base at J, with 11 bases in the middle. The CDR3 is 14 amino acids. CDR1 and CDR2 from the germline V gene are SGHTA and FQGNSA. The CDR3 reads CASSSGTLSYEQYF. CDR3 DNA: TGTGCCAGCAGCTCCGGGACTCTGTCCTACGAGCAGTACTTC.

This chain links TRBV10-1 with TRBJ2-2; D is perhaps TRBD2 (7 bases). The germline gives CDR1 WNHNN, CDR2 SYGVQD (reference sequence). Trimming stripped 11 bases from V and 5 bases from J, with 15 bases between. CDR3 length: 13 amino acids. The CDR3 DNA reads TGCGCCTCCCGGGGGGCGCGGACCGGGGAGCTGTTTTTT. Translated: CASRGARTGELFF.

This clonotype was seen ten or more times. The DNA for the CDR3 is TGTGCCACCACCCAGGGTAACTATGGCTACACCTTC. This gives the protein CATTQGNYGYTF. This chain joins TRBV24-1 and TRBJ1-2; tentative D call: TRBD1 (5 bases). Germline CDR1 KGHDR, CDR2 SFDVKD. This CDR3 has 12 amino acids. Trimming took 8 bases from V and 1 from J, leaving 7 bases between them.

In this sample, this clonotype turned up many times. The V and J genes are TRBV7-6 and TRBJ2-5; 8 bases line up with TRBD2. CDR1 is SGHVS and CDR2 is FNYEAQ in the germline V gene. J was trimmed by 5 bases and V by 3 bases; bases with no gene match: 17. The CDR3 is made up of 18 amino acids. Here the CDR3 DNA reads TGTGCCAGCAGCTTTCCCCCTCCCCCAGCGGGAGAACGGGAGACCCAGTACTTC. Amino acid sequence: CASSFPPPPAGERETQYF.

This clonotype was observed a handful of times. The J gene is TRBJ2-2, the V gene TRBV19, with D hard to call. V lost 5 bases and J 0 bases, leaving 13 bases between the germline ends. The CDR3 has 16 amino acids. The germline V gene encodes CDR1 LNHDA and CDR2 SQIVND (reference sequence). Written as DNA, the CDR3 is TGTGCCAGTAGTTCGAGACTGAACGCGAACACCGGGGAGCTGTTTTTT. It specifies CASSSRLNANTGELFF.

This clonotype was detected only a few times. V and J are TRBV6-5 and TRBJ2-5; D unresolved. Germline V gene lookup returns CDR1 MNHEY and CDR2 SVGAGI. There are 14 residues in the CDR3. Trimming took off 0 bases at V and 7 bases at J, with 12 bases between the two ends. The CDR3, as DNA: TGTGCCAGCAGTTACTCGCGCTCCCCAGGGACCCAGTACTTC. This translates into CASSYSRSPGTQYF.

This clonotype was picked up a small number of times. The chain couples TRBV5-4 to TRBJ2-2, with unresolved D. This CDR3 region has 14 residues. The V and J ends lost 0 bases and 5 bases respectively, with 8 bases between them. Germline CDR1 is SGHNT and CDR2 is YYREEE (reference sequence). The CDR3 sequence is CASSLASETGELFF. The CDR3 DNA sequence: TGTGCCAGCAGCTTGGCCTCAGAAACCGGGGAGCTGTTTTTT. The whole variable domain, remainder taken from reference TRBV5-4 and TRBJ2-2, is ETGVTQSPTHLIKTRGQQVTLRCSSQSGHNTVSWYQQALGQGPQFIFQYYREEENGRGNFPPRFSGLQFPNYSSELNVNALELDDSALYLCASSLASETGELFFGEGSRLTVL.

This clonotype was counted many times. The chain couples TRBV7-8 to TRBJ2-1, with D uncertain. Germline V gene data show CDR1 as SGHVS and CDR2 as FQNEAQ. V dropped 8 bases and J dropped 1 base, with 3 bases sitting between them. The CDR3 has 11 residues. This CDR3 is CASASYNEQFF. The CDR3 nucleotides are TGTGCCAGCGCTTCCTACAATGAGCAGTTCTTC.

The rearrangement uses TRBV6-2 or TRBV6-3 and TRBJ1-2; D may be TRBD1 (5 bases). CDR1 is MNHEY and CDR2 is SVGEGT in the germline V gene. The ends were cut back, 2 bases at V and 4 bases at J, with 20 bases in the middle. This CDR3 comprises 17 residues. The CDR3 spells CASSYAGPDRNFYGYTF. CDR3 coding DNA: TGTGCCAGCAGTTACGCGGGACCCGACAGAAACTTCTATGGCTACACCTTC.

V is TRBV4-1 and J is TRBJ2-1, with D perhaps given as TRBD1 or TRBD2 (5 bases each). Between the trimmed V and J ends, which lost 5 bases and 5 bases, there was a span of 13 bases. The CDR3 is 14 amino acids. Germline CDR1 and CDR2: MGHRA and YSYEKL. CDR3 sequence reads: CASSGGARDNEQFF. In DNA, the CDR3 is TGCGCCAGCAGCGGGGGTGCCAGGGACAATGAGCAGTTCTTC.

This chain uses TRBV15 with TRBJ2-1; 7 positions match TRBD1. This CDR3 is 17 amino acids long. Looked up from germline, CDR1 is LNHNV and CDR2 is YYDKDF (reference sequence). V lost 0 bases to trimming and J lost 0 bases; unmatched junction nucleotides: 5. The CDR3 here is CATSRDQGVDSYNEQFF. Written as DNA, the CDR3 is TGTGCCACCAGCAGAGATCAGGGGGTAGACTCCTACAATGAGCAGTTCTTC.

This clonotype was found many times. The chain links TRBV10-3 to TRBJ1-5, with D tentatively TRBD1 (6 bases). Germline lookup yields CDR1 ENHRY and CDR2 SYGVKD. The CDR3 has 16 amino acids. The V and J ends lost 6 bases and 1 base respectively, with 16 bases between them. The CDR3 nucleotides read TGTGCCATCAGCGCGGATCAGGGGATAAGCAATCAGCCCCAGCATTTT. Protein: CAISADQGISNQPQHF.

Here the CDR3 reads CASSYDYSTYEQYV. CDR3 nucleotide sequence: TGTGCCAGCAGTTACGACTATTCAACCTACGAGCAGTACGTC. The chain uses TRBV6-2 or TRBV6-3 and TRBJ2-7; the D gene is possibly TRBD2 (5 bases). The CDR3 covers 14 residues. V lost 2 bases, J lost 2 bases, and 10 bases lay in between. Per germline, CDR1 MNHEY and CDR2 SVGEGT.

The chain links TRBV10-1 to TRBJ2-5, with D tentatively TRBD1 (6 bases). CDR1 WNHNN and CDR2 SYGVQD come from the germline V gene (reference sequence). The V end was cut by 3 bases, the J end by 5 bases, with 16 bases between. This CDR3 is 15 amino acids long. In DNA form, the CDR3 reads TGCGCCAGCAGTGACCCAGGCAGGGGAGTGGAGACCCAGTACTTC. This sequence encodes CASSDPGRGVETQYF.

This clonotype was detected a few times. J is TRBJ2-5 and V is TRBV7-9; possibly TRBD1 for D (5 bases). CDR3 length: 14 amino acids. The V end lost 4 bases, the J end lost 4 bases, and 13 bases lay between the germline ends. Germline CDR1 reads SEHNR; CDR2 reads FQNEAQ (reference sequence). CDR3 sequence: CASSYAGIGETQYF. As DNA, the CDR3 is TGTGCCAGCAGCTACGCAGGGATTGGAGAGACCCAGTACTTC.

This chain uses TRBV10-3 with TRBJ1-2, with D unclear. Germline V gives CDR1 ENHRY, CDR2 SYGVKD. Trimming removed 6 bases at V and 2 bases at J, with 13 bases between. This CDR3 comprises 14 residues. CDR3 region: CAIRRTDVNYGYTF. CDR3 bases: TGTGCCATCAGAAGGACGGACGTCAACTATGGCTACACCTTC.

This clonotype was seen more than once but under ten times. The J gene is TRBJ2-1, the V gene TRBV10-3; 8 positions match TRBD1. Germline lookup yields CDR1 ENHRY and CDR2 SYGVKD. J was trimmed by 4 bases and V by 2 bases; bases with no gene match: 4. This CDR3 is built from 15 residues. Written as DNA, the CDR3 is TGTGCCATCAGTGAGAGGGGGACAGGTTACAATGAGCAGTTCTTC. This encodes CAISERGTGYNEQFF.

There are a few counts of this clonotype. The V call is TRBV30, the J call TRBJ1-5, with D unclear. Trimming left V 3 bases short and J 1 base short, with 13 bases between. The CDR3 is 15 amino acids. Germline-derived CDR1 and CDR2 are GTSNPN and SVGIG (reference sequence). The DNA for the CDR3 is TGTGCCTGGAGCGCTAATACGGGGAGCAATCAGCCCCAGCATTTT. Residues: CAWSANTGSNQPQHF. The full variable domain, in which reference TRBV30 and TRBJ1-5 provide the parts outside the CDR3, is SQTIHQWPATLVQPVGSPLSLECTVEGTSNPNLYWYRQAAGRGLQLLFYSVGIGQISSEVPQNLSASRPQDRQFILSSKKLLLSDSGFYLCAWSANTGSNQPQHFGDGTRLSIL.

This clonotype was seen more than once but under ten times. V gene TRBV28 combines with J gene TRBJ2-1; 14 bases agree with TRBD2. The CDR3 is 14 amino acids. V gave up 7 bases and J gave up 11 bases; unmatched junction bases: 7. Germline V gene data show CDR1 as MDHEN and CDR2 as SYDVKM. The CDR3 DNA reads TGTGCCAGCATCATGGGGACTAGCGGGAGCCAGCAGTTCTTC. Translated: CASIMGTSGSQQFF.

About this clonotype: A junction end diverges from the germline sequence, so it may reflect a read error. J is TRBJ2-2 and V is TRBV4-1, with D possibly TRBD2 on 5 matching bases. CDR1 is MGHRA and CDR2 is YSYEKL in the germline V gene. CDR3 length: 14 residues. DNA for the CDR3: TGTGCCAGCGGCCCCCCTCGAGGCACCGGGGAGCTGTTTTTT. It translates to CASGPPRGTGELFF.

CDR3 loop: CASSPRTQLAYNEQFF. The CDR3 DNA reads as TGTGCCAGTAGTCCACGGACTCAACTCGCCTACAATGAGCAGTTCTTC. The chain recombines TRBV19 with TRBJ2-1, with a tentative D call TRBD2 (5 bases). The CDR3 has 16 amino acids. With 5 bases removed from V and 2 bases from J, the gap between germline ends came to 16 bases. Germline V gives CDR1 LNHDA, CDR2 SQIVND (reference sequence).

This clonotype has only a few counts. The chain is built from TRBV11-2 and TRBJ2-7; TRBD2 matches 13 bases. Germline trimming cut 4 bases from V and 3 bases from J; bases unmatched to any gene: 3. The CDR3 has 15 residues. Per the germline V gene, CDR1 is SGHAT and CDR2 is FQNNGV. The CDR3 sequence: CASSWTSGSYYEQYV. The CDR3 DNA follows: TGTGCCAGCAGCTGGACTAGCGGGAGTTACTACGAGCAGTACGTC.

This clonotype was picked up many times. The rearrangement links TRBV7-6 to TRBJ2-1; 10 nucleotides match TRBD2. After removal of 5 bases from V and 11 bases from J, the junction contained 6 bases not matched to a gene. There are 13 residues in the CDR3. Germline V gene sequence: CDR1 SGHVS, CDR2 FNYEAQ. The CDR3 sequence: CASSSGTSEKQFF. In DNA form, the CDR3 reads TGTGCCAGCAGCAGCGGGACTAGCGAAAAGCAGTTCTTC. The variable domain in full, with the rest retrieved from reference TRBV7-6 and TRBJ2-1, is GAGVSQSPRYKVTKRGQDVALRCDPISGHVSLYWYRQALGQGPEFLTYFNYEAQQDKSGLPNDRFSAERPEGSISTLTIQRTEQRDSAMYRCASSSGTSEKQFFGPGTRLTVL.